A selection of T cell receptor beta chains follows, all from one sample in a study of T cell responses to AZD1222 COVID-19 vaccine. The method was immunoSEQ multiplex PCR; TCRdb's version includes in-frame clones alone and lacks a portion of them. This sample has 150,000 or so clones, with roughly 87% found just once. The specimen was peripheral blood, collected on day 0 of AZD1222 vaccination. These TCRs come from an adult in good health. Each CDR3 is given with its conserved first and last residue. D genes are given only for firm matches. Size values are once, few and many counts, or a class for expanded clones, and some rows have none.

J gene,D gene,V gene,clone size,CDR3 protein,CDR3 DNA
TRBJ2-3,TRBD2,TRBV5-1,NA,CASSAGLPPRVTQYF,TGCGCCAGCAGCGCGGGACTACCCCCTCGGGTTACGCAGTATTTT
TRBJ2-7,TRBD1,TRBV29-1,NA,CSAGTGPPNEQYF,TGCAGCGCTGGGACAGGGCCCCCCAACGAGCAGTACTTC
TRBJ1-4,NA,TRBV15,NA,CATSRTTTGGFEKLFF,TGTGCCACCAGCAGGACGACCACAGGAGGGTTCGAAAAACTGTTTTTT
TRBJ2-2,TRBD2,TRBV5-1,NA,CASSASLAFGELFF,TGCGCCAGCAGCGCATCACTAGCGTTCGGGGAGCTGTTTTTT
TRBJ2-7,NA,TRBV6-2/TRBV6-3,NA,CASSSGPPKYF,TGTGCCAGCAGTTCGGGCCCTCCCAAGTACTTC
TRBJ1-2,NA,TRBV11-3,NA,CASSSTGLGYTF,TGTGCCAGCAGTTCCACAGGGCTTGGCTACACCTTC
TRBJ1-1,NA,TRBV28,NA,CASSLKQRNTEAFF,TGTGCCAGCAGTTTAAAGCAGCGGAACACTGAAGCTTTCTTT
TRBJ1-1,NA,TRBV11-3,NA,CASSPWGGNTEAFF,TGTGCCAGCAGCCCGTGGGGGGGGAACACTGAAGCTTTCTTT
TRBJ2-1,NA,TRBV19,NA,CASSITREDEQFF,TGTGCCAGTAGTATCACTAGGGAAGATGAGCAGTTCTTC
TRBJ1-1,NA,TRBV18,NA,CASSPGSGTEAFF,TGTGCCAGCTCACCCGGGAGTGGGACTGAAGCTTTCTTT
TRBJ1-2,NA,TRBV7-8,NA,CASSPLLGSYGYTF,TGTGCCAGCAGCCCATTACTTGGAAGCTATGGCTACACCTTC
TRBJ1-1,TRBD1,TRBV19,NA,CASILGRGHASTEAFF,TGTGCCAGTATCCTTGGAAGGGGGCATGCGAGCACTGAAGCTTTCTTT
TRBJ1-4,NA,TRBV10-3,NA,CAITREPNEKLFF,TGTGCCATCACGAGGGAGCCGAATGAAAAACTGTTTTTT
TRBJ1-6,TRBD1,TRBV5-1,NA,CASREQGGSSPLHF,TGCGCCAGCAGAGAACAGGGGGGAAGTTCACCCCTCCACTTT
TRBJ1-1,TRBD1,TRBV11-3,NA,CASSRHRGRGTEAFF,TGTGCCAGCAGCCGTCACAGGGGGCGCGGCACTGAAGCTTTCTTT
TRBJ2-7,NA,TRBV15,NA,CATSREWNYEQYF,TGTGCCACCAGCAGAGAGTGGAACTACGAGCAGTACTTC
TRBJ1-1,NA,TRBV11-2,NA,CASSSRTAGTEAFF,TGTGCCAGCAGCTCCCGGACAGCGGGCACTGAAGCTTTCTTT
TRBJ1-1,NA,TRBV5-4,few,CASSPSGTEAFF,TGTGCCAGCAGCCCGTCTGGCACTGAAGCTTTCTTT
TRBJ2-1,TRBD2,TRBV18,NA,CASSPGLEDEQFF,TGTGCCAGCTCACCCGGACTAGAAGATGAGCAGTTCTTC
TRBJ2-5,TRBD1,TRBV5-4,NA,CASTANGQGARETQYF,TGTGCCAGCACCGCGAACGGACAGGGGGCGAGGGAGACCCAGTACTTC
TRBJ1-2,NA,TRBV7-9,NA,CASSLEGLFGNGYTF,TGTGCCAGCAGCTTAGAAGGTTTGTTCGGGAATGGCTACACCTTC
TRBJ2-7,TRBD2,TRBV28,NA,CASKLGGRAYEQYF,TGTGCCAGCAAATTGGGGGGGAGGGCCTACGAGCAGTACTTC
TRBJ2-5,NA,TRBV7-6,once,CASSSQGQTQYF,TGTGCCAGCAGCTCTCAGGGACAGACCCAGTACTTC
TRBJ2-2,NA,TRBV6-2/TRBV6-3,NA,CASSYRDTGELFF,TGTGCCAGCAGTTACCGAGACACCGGGGAGCTGTTTTTT
TRBJ2-5,NA,TRBV20-1,NA,CSASTYLQETQYF,TGCAGTGCTAGTACCTACTTACAAGAGACCCAGTACTTC
TRBJ2-1,TRBD2,TRBV11-3,NA,CASNRWGGSYNEQFF,TGTGCCAGCAACAGATGGGGGGGCTCCTACAATGAGCAGTTCTTC
TRBJ2-3,NA,TRBV7-2,NA,CASSLLHLSGESTDTQYF,TGTGCCAGCAGCTTATTACACCTCAGCGGAGAAAGCACAGATACGCAGTATTTT
TRBJ1-5,TRBD1,TRBV2,NA,CASSAQGGNQPQHF,TGTGCCAGCAGTGCACAGGGGGGCAATCAGCCCCAGCATTTT
TRBJ2-1,TRBD2,TRBV5-1,NA,CASSLVRASGRAYNEQFF,TGCGCCAGCAGCTTGGTAAGGGCTAGCGGACGTGCCTACAATGAGCAGTTCTTC
TRBJ2-6,NA,TRBV19,NA,CASSISSLAGANVLTF,TGTGCCAGTAGTATATCGTCTTTAGCTGGGGCCAACGTCCTGACTTTC
TRBJ2-5,NA,TRBV15,NA,CATSRDRQGGETQYF,TGTGCCACCAGCAGAGACCGGCAAGGGGGGGAGACCCAGTACTTC
TRBJ1-2,TRBD1,TRBV11-2,once,CASSRDRGFKF,TGTGCCAGCAGCCGGGACAGGGGCTTCAAATTC
TRBJ1-4,TRBD1,TRBV28,NA,CASSYPSGTGRWGEKLFF,TGTGCCAGCAGTTACCCCTCCGGGACAGGGAGGTGGGGCGAAAAACTGTTTTTT
TRBJ2-7,NA,TRBV6-5,NA,CASSSAGTAFRYF,TGTGCCAGCAGTTCAGCCGGGACGGCATTTCGGTACTTC
TRBJ1-3,NA,TRBV28,once,CASTSGSSGNTIYF,TGTGCCAGTACGAGTGGAAGTTCTGGAAACACCATATATTTT
TRBJ1-6,NA,TRBV7-9,NA,CASSLGRWTNNSPLHF,TGTGCCAGCAGCTTAGGCAGATGGACTAATAATTCACCCCTCCACTTT
TRBJ2-7,NA,TRBV5-5,NA,CASSFYVGNEQYF,TGTGCCAGCAGCTTCTATGTGGGAAACGAGCAGTACTTC
TRBJ2-2,NA,TRBV7-3,NA,CASSSGTGELFF,TGTGCCAGCAGCTCAGGGACCGGGGAGCTGTTTTTT
TRBJ2-3,NA,TRBV6-2/TRBV6-3,once,CASSYSIGGAATDTQYF,TGTGCCAGCAGTTACTCAATAGGAGGGGCGGCAACAGATACGCAGTATTTT
TRBJ1-1,TRBD1,TRBV30,NA,CAWSQGTGVEAFF,TGTGCCTGGAGCCAAGGGACAGGAGTTGAAGCTTTCTTT
TRBJ1-1,TRBD1,TRBV28,NA,CASSSSGTANTEAFF,TGTGCCAGCAGTTCCTCCGGGACAGCGAACACTGAAGCTTTCTTT
TRBJ2-7,NA,TRBV28,NA,CASSLQYEQYF,TGTGCCAGCAGTTTACAGTACGAGCAGTACTTC
TRBJ2-7,NA,TRBV7-9,NA,CASSLSSHEQYF,TGTGCCAGCAGCTTATCTTCCCACGAGCAGTACTTC
TRBJ1-5,TRBD1,TRBV6-6,NA,CASSSRQGGSNQPQHF,TGTGCCAGCAGTAGCAGACAGGGAGGTAGCAATCAGCCCCAGCATTTT
TRBJ1-5,NA,TRBV18,once,CASSPWGGAQPQHF,TGTGCCAGCTCACCATGGGGGGGGGCTCAGCCCCAGCATTTT
TRBJ2-3,TRBD2,TRBV7-2,NA,CASSYSGRGSDTQYF,TGTGCCAGCAGCTATAGCGGGAGAGGGTCAGATACGCAGTATTTT
TRBJ2-2,NA,TRBV6-4,few,CASSVGTDTGELFF,TGTGCCAGCAGTGTTGGGACGGACACCGGGGAGCTGTTTTTT
TRBJ2-2,NA,TRBV18,NA,CASSPPGTGELFF,TGTGCCAGCTCACCCCCCGGGACCGGGGAGCTGTTTTTT
TRBJ1-2,NA,TRBV2,NA,CASSETGEGYTF,TGTGCCAGCAGTGAAACCGGTGAGGGCTACACCTTC
TRBJ2-1,NA,TRBV4-1,NA,CASSLFLFVYNEQFF,TGCGCCAGCAGCCTCTTCCTGTTTGTCTACAATGAGCAGTTCTTC
TRBJ2-3,TRBD2,TRBV4-2,NA,CASSQGGTSGRATDTQYF,TGTGCCAGCAGCCAAGGGGGGACTAGCGGGAGGGCCACAGATACGCAGTATTTT
TRBJ1-2,TRBD1,TRBV5-1,NA,CASSWGQGASAFHGYTF,TGCGCCAGCAGCTGGGGACAGGGGGCTTCGGCGTTCCATGGCTACACCTTC
TRBJ1-1,NA,TRBV29-1,NA,CSVHRDRLNTEAFF,TGCAGCGTTCACAGGGACCGACTGAACACTGAAGCTTTCTTT
TRBJ2-7,TRBD2,TRBV10-3,NA,CAISVAGGPHEQYF,TGTGCCATCAGTGTAGCGGGAGGGCCCCACGAGCAGTACTTC
TRBJ2-3,TRBD2,TRBV5-1,NA,CASSLPSSGRKTDTQYF,TGCGCCAGCAGCTTGCCCTCTAGCGGGAGGAAGACAGATACGCAGTATTTT